Each of the 2 T cell receptor beta chains below was sequenced from the same sample in a study of blood T cell repertoires in COVID-19. TCRdb keeps only in-frame clones here, not all; method: immunoSEQ multiplex PCR. This repertoire shows 200,000 to 250,000 clones, around 83% found once; its top ten account for approximately 7.3%. The specimen sequenced was PBMCs or T cells enriched from blood (not recorded which). These receptors came from a woman aged 40-49 years who had recovered from COVID-19.

This clone showed up just once. This chain links TRBV7-2 with TRBJ2-1; D is ambiguous. This CDR3 spans 13 amino acids. The V end was cut by 5 bases, the J end by 8 bases, with 13 bases between. The germline CDR1 and CDR2 sequences are SGHTA and FQGNSA. The CDR3 reads CASSVYRLDEQFF. The CDR3, as DNA: TGTGCCAGCAGCGTATACCGACTGGATGAGCAGTTCTTC. The whole variable domain, remainder taken from reference TRBV7-2 and TRBJ2-1, is GAGVSQSPSNKVTEKGKDVELRCDPISGHTALYWYRQSLGQGLEFLIYFQGNSAPDKSGLPSDRFSAERTGGSVSTLTIQRTQQEDSAVYLCASSVYRLDEQFFGPGTRLTVL.

The J gene is TRBJ2-5, the V gene TRBV4-1; D might be TRBD1 (6 bases). The V and J ends lost 4 bases and 4 bases respectively, with 19 bases between them. In germline, CDR1 is MGHRA, CDR2 YSYEKL. This CDR3 has 16 residues. The CDR3 sequence is CASSLYIHVGGETQYF. The CDR3, as DNA: TGCGCCAGCAGCCTCTATATCCATGTAGGGGGAGAGACCCAGTACTTC.